Shown below are 8 T cell receptor beta chains from a single sample sequenced in a study of shared clonotypes between healthy human individuals. Clones were read by immunoSEQ multiplex PCR, and TCRdb kept only the in-frame ones, dropping some. The table has about 2 million clones, about 95% seen once; the top ten hold 1% to 1.5%. Naivety among CD8 cells was defined by CD45RO negativity and positive CCR7 selection, thereby excluding terminally differentiated effector memory CD45RA+ cells. The sample taken for sequencing was naive CD8+ T cells sorted from blood. Receptor source: a man younger than 35 in good health.

CDR3 in amino acids: CASGVGTEAFF. CDR3 bases: TGTGCCAGTGGGGTCGGCACTGAAGCTTTCTTT. The J gene is TRBJ1-1, the V gene TRBV7-9; the D is unclear. The germline V and J ends were trimmed by 9 bases and 4 bases, with 9 bases remaining between them. CDR3 length equals 11 residues. Germline-derived CDR1 and CDR2 are SEHNR and FQNEAQ (reference sequence). The entire variable domain, with the rest obtained from reference TRBV7-9 and TRBJ1-1, is as follows: DTGVSQNPRHKITKRGQNVTFRCDPISEHNRLYWYRQTLGQGPEFLTYFQNEAQLEKSRLLSDRFSAERPKGSFSTLEIQRTEQGDSAMYLCASGVGTEAFFGQGTRLTVV.

The chain is built from TRBV5-1 and TRBJ2-5; the match to TRBD2 covers 7 bases. The CDR3 has 15 amino acids. J lost 1 base, V lost 4 bases, and 7 bases had no gene match. Germline V lookup: CDR1 SGHRS, CDR2 YFSETQ. Here the CDR3 reads CASSPRTSSQETQYF. The CDR3 DNA reads TGCGCCAGCAGCCCCCGGACTAGTTCCCAAGAGACCCAGTACTTC. The full variable domain, with the rest looked up from reference TRBV5-1 and TRBJ2-5, is KAGVTQTPRYLIKTRGQQVTLSCSPISGHRSVSWYQQTPGQGLQFLFEYFSETQRNKGNFPGRFSGRQFSNSRSEMNVSTLELGDSALYLCASSPRTSSQETQYFGPGTRLLVL.

The chain is built from TRBV2 and TRBJ2-2; 9 bases agree with TRBD2. Looked up from germline, CDR1 is SNHLY and CDR2 is FYNNEI. V lost 5 bases, J lost 2 bases, and 6 bases stayed unmatched. The CDR3 loop spans 16 amino acids. The CDR3 bases are TGTGCCAGCAGTTTCCCTAGCGGGGTTAACACCGGGGAGCTGTTTTTT. Amino acids: CASSFPSGVNTGELFF. Combining the CDR3 with reference TRBV2 and TRBJ2-2 gives the whole variable domain EPEVTQTPSHQVTQMGQEVILRCVPISNHLYFYWYRQILGQKVEFLVSFYNNEISEKSEIFDDQFSVERPDGSNFTLKIRSTKLEDSAMYFCASSFPSGVNTGELFFGEGSRLTVL.

The chain recombines TRBV6-1 with TRBJ2-3; either TRBD1 or TRBD2 may supply D (5 bases each). The CDR3 has 16 amino acids. Per germline, CDR1 MNHNS and CDR2 SASEGT. V was clipped by 3 bases and J by 3 bases, with 16 bases between them. The CDR3 here is CASSEGPDPPTDTQYF. In nucleotides, the CDR3 is TGTGCCAGCAGTGAGGGACCCGATCCCCCTACAGATACGCAGTATTTT.

The genes are TRBV2 and TRBJ2-7; 7 nucleotides agree with TRBD1. The CDR3 is made up of 15 amino acids. Germline V gene sequence: CDR1 SNHLY, CDR2 FYNNEI. Trimming at V came to 3 bases and at J to 10 bases, leaving 15 bases not matched to a gene. The CDR3 spells CASSDFDRVLYPQYF. CDR3 nucleotide sequence: TGTGCCAGCAGTGATTTTGACAGGGTCCTCTACCCCCAGTACTTC.

A remark on this clone: Other DNA sequences of this sample code for an identical CDR3. This chain links TRBV25-1 with TRBJ2-7; D may correspond to TRBD1 or TRBD2 (5 bases each). Trimming removed 4 bases from V and 2 bases from J, with 6 bases in between. The CDR3 totals 12 residues. Germline CDR1 is MGHDK and CDR2 is SYGVNS. The CDR3 nucleotides are TGTGCCAGCAGTGTGGGGGCCTACGAGCAGTACTTC. Protein sequence: CASSVGAYEQYF.

This chain connects TRBV19 to TRBJ2-3, with a tentative D call TRBD1 (5 bases). V dropped 6 bases and J dropped 2 bases, with 12 bases sitting between them. This CDR3 is 14 amino acids long. The germline V gene has CDR1 LNHDA and CDR2 SQIVND (reference sequence). DNA for the CDR3: TGTGCCAGTAGCGCAAAGGACATCACAGATACGCAGTATTTT. This codes for CASSAKDITDTQYF.

This chain joins TRBV27 and TRBJ2-7, with a possible D match to TRBD2 (5 bases). The CDR3 is 21 residues long. Trimming pared 0 bases from V and 0 bases from J, leaving 27 bases between. CDR1 and CDR2 (germline): MNHEY, SMNVEV (reference sequence). CDR3 sequence: CASSLSPPRGAQKISSYEQYF. CDR3 nucleotide sequence: TGTGCCAGCAGTTTATCACCCCCCCGGGGTGCCCAAAAGATAAGCTCCTACGAGCAGTACTTC.